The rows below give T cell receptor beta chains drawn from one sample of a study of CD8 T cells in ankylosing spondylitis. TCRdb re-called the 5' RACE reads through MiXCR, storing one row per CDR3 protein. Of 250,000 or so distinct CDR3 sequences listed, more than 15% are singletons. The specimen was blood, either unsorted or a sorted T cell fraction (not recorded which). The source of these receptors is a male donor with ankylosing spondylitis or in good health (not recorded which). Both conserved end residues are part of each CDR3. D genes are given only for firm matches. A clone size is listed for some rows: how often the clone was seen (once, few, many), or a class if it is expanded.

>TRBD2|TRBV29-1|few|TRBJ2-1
TGCAGCGTGGGACTAGCGGGAGCATCGGAGCAGTTCTTC
CSVGLAGASEQFF
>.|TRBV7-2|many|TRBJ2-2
TGTGCCAGCAGCCGGACCAACACCGGGGAGCTGTTTTTT
CASSRTNTGELFF
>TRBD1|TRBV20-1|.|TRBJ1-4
TGCAGTGCTAGAGAGGCAGGGGGCGAAAAACTGTTTTTT
CSAREAGGEKLFF
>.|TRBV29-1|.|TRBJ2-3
TGCAGCGTTGAAGATTTTTTAAGCGTGGGACAAGACACAGATACGCAGTATTTT
CSVEDFLSVGQDTDTQYF
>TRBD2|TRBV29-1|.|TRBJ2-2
TGCAGCGTTGGACTAGCGGGAGCCGGGGTGCTGTTTTTT
CSVGLAGAGVLFF
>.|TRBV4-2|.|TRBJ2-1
TGTGCCAGCAGCCTTGGAGCGGCCGACTCCTACAATGAGCAGTTCTTC
CASSLGAADSYNEQFF
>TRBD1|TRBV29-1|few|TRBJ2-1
TGCAGCGTTGATGGGGACAGGGTTGATGAGCAGTTCTTC
CSVDGDRVDEQFF
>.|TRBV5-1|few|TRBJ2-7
TGCGCCAGCAGCTTGGAGCTAGACTACTACGAGCAGTACTTC
CASSLELDYYEQYF
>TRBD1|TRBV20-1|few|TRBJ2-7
TGCAGTGCTAGGGGGACAGGCTTTTCCTACGAGCAGTACTTC
CSARGTGFSYEQYF
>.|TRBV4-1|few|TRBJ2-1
TGCGCCAGCAGCCAAGTAGCTCACGATTACAATGAGCAGTTCTTC
CASSQVAHDYNEQFF
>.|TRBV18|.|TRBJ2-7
TGTGCCAGCTCACCAACAATAGGAAGCTCCTACGAGCAGTACTTC
CASSPTIGSSYEQYF
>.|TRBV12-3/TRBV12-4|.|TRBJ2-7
TGTGCCAGCAGCCCGGACCCTACCTACGAGCAGTACTTC
CASSPDPTYEQYF
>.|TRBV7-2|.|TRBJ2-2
TGTGCCAGCAGCCGAGGGAGAGAGTTCAGGGAGCTGTTTTTT
CASSRGREFRELFF
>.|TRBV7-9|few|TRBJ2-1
TGTGCCAGCAGCTTCGACCTAGATTGGAATGAGCAGTTCTTC
CASSFDLDWNEQFF
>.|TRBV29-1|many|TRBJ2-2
TGCAGCGTTCGTCAGGGCACCGGGGAGCTGTTTTTT
CSVRQGTGELFF
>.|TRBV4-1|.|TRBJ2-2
TGCGCCAGCAGCCAACGCACAGCGAACACCGGGGAGCTGTTTTTT
CASSQRTANTGELFF
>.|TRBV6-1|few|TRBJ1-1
TGTGCCAGCAGTGGTAAGGGGGTGCGGGACACTGAAGCTTTCTTT
CASSGKGVRDTEAFF
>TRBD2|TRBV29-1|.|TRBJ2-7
TGCAGCGTTGAAGACCCCGACCGTGGGGGGGAGAGTTCCTACGAGCAGTACTTC
CSVEDPDRGGESSYEQYF
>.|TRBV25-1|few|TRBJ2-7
TGTGCCAGCAGTGAACTGGGATCTGACTACGAGCAGTACTTC
CASSELGSDYEQYF
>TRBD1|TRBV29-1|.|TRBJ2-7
TGCAGCGCTCGGGACAGGGTATCCCACGAGCAGTACTTC
CSARDRVSHEQYF
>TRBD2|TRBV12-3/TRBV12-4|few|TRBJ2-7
TGTGCCAGCAGTCCCAGCGGGAGGGACGAGCAGTACTTC
CASSPSGRDEQYF
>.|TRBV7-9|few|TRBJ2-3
TGTGCCAGCAGCTTAGAAAGGACCCGCACAGATACGCAGTATTTT
CASSLERTRTDTQYF
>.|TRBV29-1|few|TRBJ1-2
TGCAGCTGCTTCTTGGGGGACTATGGCTACACCTTC
CSCFLGDYGYTF